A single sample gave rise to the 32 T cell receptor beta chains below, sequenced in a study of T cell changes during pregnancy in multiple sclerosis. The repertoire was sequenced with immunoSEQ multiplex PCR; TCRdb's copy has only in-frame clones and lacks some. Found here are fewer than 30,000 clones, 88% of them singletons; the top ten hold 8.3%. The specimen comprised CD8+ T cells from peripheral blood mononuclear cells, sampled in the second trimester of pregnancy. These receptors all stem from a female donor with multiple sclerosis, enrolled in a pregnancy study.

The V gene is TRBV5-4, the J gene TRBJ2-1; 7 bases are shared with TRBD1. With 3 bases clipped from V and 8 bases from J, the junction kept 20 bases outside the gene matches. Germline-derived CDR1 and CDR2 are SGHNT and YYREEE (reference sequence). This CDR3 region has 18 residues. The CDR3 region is CASSSTRETGSLVDEQFF. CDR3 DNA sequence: TGTGCCAGCAGCTCGACGAGGGAGACAGGGAGCTTGGTGGATGAGCAGTTCTTC.

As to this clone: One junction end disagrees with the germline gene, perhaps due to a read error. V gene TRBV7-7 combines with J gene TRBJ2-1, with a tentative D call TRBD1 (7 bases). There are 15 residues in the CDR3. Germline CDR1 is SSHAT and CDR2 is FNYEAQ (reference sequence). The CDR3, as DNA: TGTGCTAGCAGCCGGGGGACAGACTCCTACAATGAGCAGTTCTTC. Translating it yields CASSRGTDSYNEQFF.

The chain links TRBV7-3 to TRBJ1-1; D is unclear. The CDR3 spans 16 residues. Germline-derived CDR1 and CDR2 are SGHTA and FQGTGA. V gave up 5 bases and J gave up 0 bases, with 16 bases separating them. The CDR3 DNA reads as TGTGCCAGCAGCCCCATATTGCGACTGATGAACACTGAAGCTTTCTTT. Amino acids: CASSPILRLMNTEAFF.

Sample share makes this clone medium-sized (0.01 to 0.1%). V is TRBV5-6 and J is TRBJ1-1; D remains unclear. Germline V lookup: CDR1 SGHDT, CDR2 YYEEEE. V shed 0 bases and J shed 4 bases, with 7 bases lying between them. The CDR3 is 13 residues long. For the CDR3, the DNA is TGTGCCAGCAGCTTGGGTAGCCCCACTGAAGCTTTCTTT. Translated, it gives CASSLGSPTEAFF.

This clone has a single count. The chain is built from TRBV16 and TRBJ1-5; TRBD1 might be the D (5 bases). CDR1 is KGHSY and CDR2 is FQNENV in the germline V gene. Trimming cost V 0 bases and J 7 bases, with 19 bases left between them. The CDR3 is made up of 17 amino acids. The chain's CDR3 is CASSQSWSSRVEQPQHF. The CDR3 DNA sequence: TGTGCCAGCAGCCAATCGTGGTCATCCAGGGTGGAACAGCCCCAGCATTTT.

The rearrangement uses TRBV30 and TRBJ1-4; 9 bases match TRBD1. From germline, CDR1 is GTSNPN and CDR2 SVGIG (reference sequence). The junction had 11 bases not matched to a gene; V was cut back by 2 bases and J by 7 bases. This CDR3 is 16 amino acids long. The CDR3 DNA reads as TGTGCCTGGAGTATGGACAGGGGCTTTGGGGTTGAAAAACTGTTTTTT. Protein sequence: CAWSMDRGFGVEKLFF.

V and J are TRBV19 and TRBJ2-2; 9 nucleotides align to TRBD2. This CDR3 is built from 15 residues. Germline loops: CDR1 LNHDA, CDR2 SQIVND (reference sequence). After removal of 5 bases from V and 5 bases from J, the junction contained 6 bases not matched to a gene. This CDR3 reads CASSPGGGGTGELFF. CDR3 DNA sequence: TGTGCCAGTAGTCCCGGCGGGGGGGGGACCGGGGAGCTGTTTTTT.

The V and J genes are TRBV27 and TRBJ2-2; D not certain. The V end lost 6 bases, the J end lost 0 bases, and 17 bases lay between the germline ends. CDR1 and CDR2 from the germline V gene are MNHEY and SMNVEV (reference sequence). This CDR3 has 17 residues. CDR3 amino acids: CASSNPWSYPNTGELFF. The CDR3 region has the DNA TGTGCCAGCAGCAACCCGTGGAGTTATCCGAACACCGGGGAGCTGTTTTTT.

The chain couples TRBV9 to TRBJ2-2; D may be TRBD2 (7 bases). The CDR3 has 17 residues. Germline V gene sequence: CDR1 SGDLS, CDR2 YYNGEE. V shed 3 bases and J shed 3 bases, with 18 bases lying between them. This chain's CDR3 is CASSGPRRGPDTGELFF. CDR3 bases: TGTGCCAGCAGCGGCCCTAGGCGGGGGCCCGACACCGGGGAGCTGTTTTTT. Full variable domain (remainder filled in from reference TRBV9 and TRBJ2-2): DSGVTQTPKHLITATGQRVTLRCSPRSGDLSVYWYQQSLDQGLQFLIQYYNGEERAKGNILERFSAQQFPDLHSELNLSSLELGDSALYFCASSGPRRGPDTGELFFGEGSRLTVL.

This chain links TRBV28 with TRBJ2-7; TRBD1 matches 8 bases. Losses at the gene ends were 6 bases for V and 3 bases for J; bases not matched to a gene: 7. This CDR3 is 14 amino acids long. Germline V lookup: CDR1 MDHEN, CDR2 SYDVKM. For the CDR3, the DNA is TGTGCCAGCAGGGCAGGGGGCTGGAGCTACGAGCAGTACTTC. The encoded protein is CASRAGGWSYEQYF.

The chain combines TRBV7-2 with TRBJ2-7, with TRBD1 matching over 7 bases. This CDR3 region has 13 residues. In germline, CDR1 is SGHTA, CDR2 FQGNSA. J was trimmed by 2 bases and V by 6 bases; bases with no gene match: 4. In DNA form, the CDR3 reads TGTGCCAGCAGGCGCGGACAGGCCTACGAGCAGTACTTC. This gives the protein CASRRGQAYEQYF.

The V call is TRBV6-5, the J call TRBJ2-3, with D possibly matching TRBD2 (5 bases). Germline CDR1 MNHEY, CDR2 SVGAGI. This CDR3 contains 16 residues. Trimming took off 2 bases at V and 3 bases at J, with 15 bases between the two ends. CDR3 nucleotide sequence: TGTGCCAGCAGTTACGCAAACGGACTTTCGACAGATACGCAGTATTTT. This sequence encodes CASSYANGLSTDTQYF.

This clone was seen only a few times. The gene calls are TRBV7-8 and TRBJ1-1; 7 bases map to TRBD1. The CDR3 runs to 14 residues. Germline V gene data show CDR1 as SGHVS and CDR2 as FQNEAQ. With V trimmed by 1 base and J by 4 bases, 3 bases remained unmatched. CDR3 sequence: CASSLDGTVTEAFF. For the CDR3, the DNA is TGTGCCAGCAGCTTAGACGGGACAGTCACTGAAGCTTTCTTT.

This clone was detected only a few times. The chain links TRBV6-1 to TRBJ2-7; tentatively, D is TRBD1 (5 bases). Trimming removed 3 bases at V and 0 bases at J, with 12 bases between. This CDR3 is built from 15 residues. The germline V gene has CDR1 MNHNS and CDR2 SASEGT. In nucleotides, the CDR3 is TGTGCCAGCAGTGATGGGGCGTCGGGCTCCTACGAGCAGTACTTC. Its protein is CASSDGASGSYEQYF.

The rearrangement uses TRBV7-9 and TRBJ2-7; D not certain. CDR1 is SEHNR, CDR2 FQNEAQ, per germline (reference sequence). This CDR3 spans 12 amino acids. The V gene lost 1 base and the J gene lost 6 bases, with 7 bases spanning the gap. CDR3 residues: CASSLVPLEQYF. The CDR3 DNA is TGTGCCAGCAGCTTAGTCCCCCTCGAGCAGTACTTC. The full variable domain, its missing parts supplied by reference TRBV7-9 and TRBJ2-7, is DTGVSQNPRHKITKRGQNVTFRCDPISEHNRLYWYRQTLGQGPEFLTYFQNEAQLEKSRLLSDRFSAERPKGSFSTLEIQRTEQGDSAMYLCASSLVPLEQYFGPGTRLTVT.

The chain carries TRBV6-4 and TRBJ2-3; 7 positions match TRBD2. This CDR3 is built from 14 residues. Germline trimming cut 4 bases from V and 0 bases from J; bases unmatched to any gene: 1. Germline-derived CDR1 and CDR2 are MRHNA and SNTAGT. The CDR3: CASSVAGSTDTQYF. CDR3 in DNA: TGTGCCAGCAGTGTAGCGGGTAGCACAGATACGCAGTATTTT.

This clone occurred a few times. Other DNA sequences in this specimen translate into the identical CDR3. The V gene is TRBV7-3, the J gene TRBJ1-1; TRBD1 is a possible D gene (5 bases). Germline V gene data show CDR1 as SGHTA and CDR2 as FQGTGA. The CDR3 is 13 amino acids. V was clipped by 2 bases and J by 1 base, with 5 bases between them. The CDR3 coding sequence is TGTGCCAGCAGCTTAGGACAGAACACTGAAGCTTTCTTT. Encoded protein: CASSLGQNTEAFF.

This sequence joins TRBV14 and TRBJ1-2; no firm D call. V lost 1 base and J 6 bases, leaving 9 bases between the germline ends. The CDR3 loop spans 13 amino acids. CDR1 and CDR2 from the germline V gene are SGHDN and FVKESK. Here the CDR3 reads CASSQAGVHGYTF. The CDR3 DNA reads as TGTGCCAGCAGCCAAGCCGGGGTCCATGGCTACACCTTC.

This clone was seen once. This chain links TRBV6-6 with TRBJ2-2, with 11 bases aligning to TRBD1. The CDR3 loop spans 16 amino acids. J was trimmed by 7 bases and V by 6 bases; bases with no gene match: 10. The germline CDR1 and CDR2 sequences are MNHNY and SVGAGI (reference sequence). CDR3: CASSQTGQGASGELFF. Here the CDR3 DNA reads TGTGCCAGCAGCCAAACCGGACAGGGGGCTAGCGGGGAGCTGTTTTTT.

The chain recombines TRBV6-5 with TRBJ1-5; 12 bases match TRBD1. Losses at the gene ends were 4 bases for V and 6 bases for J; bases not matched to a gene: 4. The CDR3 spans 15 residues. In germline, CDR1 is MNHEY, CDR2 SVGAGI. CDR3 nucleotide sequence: TGTGCCAGCAGTTCCGGGACAGGGGGCTTTCAGCCCCAGCATTTT. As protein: CASSSGTGGFQPQHF.

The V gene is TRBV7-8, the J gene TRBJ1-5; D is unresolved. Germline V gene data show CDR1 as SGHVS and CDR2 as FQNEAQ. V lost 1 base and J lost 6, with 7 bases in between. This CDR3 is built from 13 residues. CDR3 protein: CASSLVSVQPQHF. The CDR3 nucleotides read TGTGCCAGCAGCTTAGTGTCGGTTCAGCCCCAGCATTTT. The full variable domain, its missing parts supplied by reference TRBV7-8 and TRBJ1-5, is GAGVSQSPRYKVAKRGQDVALRCDPISGHVSLFWYQQALGQGPEFLTYFQNEAQLDKSGLPSDRFFAERPEGSVSTLKIQRTQQEDSAVYLCASSLVSVQPQHFGDGTRLSIL.

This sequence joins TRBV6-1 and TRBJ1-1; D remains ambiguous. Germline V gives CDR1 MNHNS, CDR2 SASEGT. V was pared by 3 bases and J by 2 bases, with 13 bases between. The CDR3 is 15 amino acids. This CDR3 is CASSDLSTGNTEAFF. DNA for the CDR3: TGTGCCAGCAGTGACCTATCGACGGGAAACACTGAAGCTTTCTTT.

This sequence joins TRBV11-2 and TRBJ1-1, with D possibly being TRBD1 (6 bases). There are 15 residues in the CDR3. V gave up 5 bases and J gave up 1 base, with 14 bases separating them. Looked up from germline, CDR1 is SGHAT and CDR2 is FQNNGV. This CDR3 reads CASSSQGQPNTEAFF. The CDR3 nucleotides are TGTGCCAGCAGCAGCCAAGGACAGCCGAACACTGAAGCTTTCTTT.

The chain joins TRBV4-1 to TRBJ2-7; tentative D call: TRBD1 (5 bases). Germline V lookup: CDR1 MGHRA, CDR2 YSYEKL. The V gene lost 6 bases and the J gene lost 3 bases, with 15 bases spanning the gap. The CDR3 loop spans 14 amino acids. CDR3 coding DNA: TGCGCCAGCAGTCCTATAAGGGGCGTCTACGAGCAGTACTTC. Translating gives CASSPIRGVYEQYF.

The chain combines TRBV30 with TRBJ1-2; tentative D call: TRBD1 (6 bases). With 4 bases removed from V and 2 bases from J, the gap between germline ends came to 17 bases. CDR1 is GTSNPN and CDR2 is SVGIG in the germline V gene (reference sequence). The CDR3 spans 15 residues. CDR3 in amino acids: CAWNAQAGANYGYTF. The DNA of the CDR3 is TGTGCCTGGAACGCGCAGGCAGGGGCCAACTATGGCTACACCTTC.

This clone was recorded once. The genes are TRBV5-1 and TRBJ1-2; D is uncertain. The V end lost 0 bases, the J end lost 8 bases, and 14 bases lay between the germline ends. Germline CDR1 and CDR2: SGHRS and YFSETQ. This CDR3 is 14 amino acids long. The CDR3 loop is CASSLGETEGGYTF. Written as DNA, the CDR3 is TGCGCCAGCAGCTTGGGGGAGACGGAGGGAGGCTACACCTTC.

DNA of the CDR3: TGTGCCACCGAGAGGGACACGAGCTACGAGCAGTACTTC. The encoded protein is CATERDTSYEQYF. The chain has TRBV10-3 and TRBJ2-5; D perhaps matches TRBD1 (6 bases). The J call may be mistaken, given a closer DNA end match to TRBJ2-7. CDR1 is ENHRY and CDR2 is SYGVKD in the germline V gene. CDR3 length equals 13 residues.

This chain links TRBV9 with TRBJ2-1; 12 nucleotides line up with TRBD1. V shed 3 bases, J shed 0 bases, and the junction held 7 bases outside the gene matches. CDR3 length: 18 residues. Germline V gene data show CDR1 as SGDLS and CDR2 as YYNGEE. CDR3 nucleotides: TGTGCCAGCAGCGAAGTAGGGGGACAGGGGGCCTCCTACAATGAGCAGTTCTTC. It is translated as CASSEVGGQGASYNEQFF.

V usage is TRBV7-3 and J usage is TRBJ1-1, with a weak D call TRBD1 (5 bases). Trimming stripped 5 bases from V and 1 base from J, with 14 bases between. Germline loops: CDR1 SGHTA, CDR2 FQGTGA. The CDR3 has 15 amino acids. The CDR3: CASSPAGQGNTEAFF. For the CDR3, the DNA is TGTGCCAGCAGCCCCGCCGGGCAGGGGAACACTGAAGCTTTCTTT.

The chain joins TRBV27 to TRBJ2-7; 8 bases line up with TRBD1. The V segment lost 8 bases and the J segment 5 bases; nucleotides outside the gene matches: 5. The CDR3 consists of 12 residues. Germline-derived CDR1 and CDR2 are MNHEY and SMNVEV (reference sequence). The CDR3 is CASGQGSDEQYF. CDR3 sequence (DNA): TGTGCCAGCGGACAGGGTTCCGACGAGCAGTACTTC.

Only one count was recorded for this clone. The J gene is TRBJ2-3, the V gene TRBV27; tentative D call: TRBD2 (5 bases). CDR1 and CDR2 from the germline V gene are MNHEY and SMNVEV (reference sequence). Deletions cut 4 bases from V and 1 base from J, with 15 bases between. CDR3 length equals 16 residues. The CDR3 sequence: CASSSGPGSGTDTQYF. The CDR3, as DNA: TGTGCCAGCAGTTCCGGCCCGGGGAGTGGCACAGATACGCAGTATTTT.

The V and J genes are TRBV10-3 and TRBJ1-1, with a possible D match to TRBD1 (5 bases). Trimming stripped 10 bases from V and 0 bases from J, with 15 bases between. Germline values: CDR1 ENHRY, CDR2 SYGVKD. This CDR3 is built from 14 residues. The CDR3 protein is CATRGVGMNTEAFF. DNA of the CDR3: TGTGCCACCCGGGGGGTCGGCATGAACACTGAAGCTTTCTTT.